This T cell receptor (beta chain) originates from a study of blood T cell repertoires in COVID-19. V was pared by 0 bases and J by 3 bases, with 9 bases between. Germline CDR1 is MNHEY and CDR2 is SVGAGI. The CDR3 has 14 amino acids. Repertoires were generated with immunoSEQ multiplex PCR, while TCRdb's copy carries only in-frame clones and drops some. Of fewer than 450,000 clones listed, over 75% are singletons. Cohorts were determined from participant-reported clinical history. The chain couples TRBV6-5 to TRBJ2-7; no clear D. The source material was PBMCs or T cells enriched from blood (not recorded which). The TCR sequence derives from a woman in her 40s with acute COVID-19. The CDR3 nucleotides read TGTGCCAGCAGTTACTCGAACGGGTACTACGAGCAGTACTTC. Translating it yields CASSYSNGYYEQYF.